This paragraph reports one TCR beta chain. Libraries were prepared by immunoSEQ multiplex PCR; TCRdb keeps only in-frame clonotypes and omits some of them. The profile shows roughly 4,300 clones, about two thirds of them singletons. The sample originates from a study of T cell repertoires in ileal Crohn's disease. Study-level information: Thiopurines (around eleven) or anti-TNF agents (roughly 17) were given postoperatively to about half.

Time point noted: proximal margin of the surgical specimen (macroscopically non-inflamed). This CDR3 comprises 16 residues. Trimming took 0 bases from V and 5 from J, leaving 12 bases between them. Germline CDR1 SGHDT, CDR2 YYEEEE. The sequence came from an adult with Crohn's disease. Material: ileal tissue. The chain employs TRBV5-6 and TRBJ1-6, with D possibly matching TRBD1 (5 bases). CDR3 amino acids: CASSLAGGWDNSPLHF. The CDR3 DNA is TGTGCCAGCAGCTTGGCGGGGGGGTGGGATAATTCACCCCTCCACTTT.